This TCR beta chain was observed in a study of OX40 agonist ivuxolimab in advanced cancers. On the study more broadly: Partial responses occurred in three patients (one hepatocellular carcinoma, two cutaneous melanoma). Broader study findings: On average, CD8+ T cells showed a greater number of expanded clones than CD4+. The expanded peripheral T cells' antigen specificity was not determined. Among some nonresponders, normalized T-cell clonal expansion was also low.

Produced via immunoSEQ multiplex PCR; TCRdb's table is partial and in-frame only. Of roughly 70,000 clones listed, 85% are singletons. This clone appeared a few times. Its antigen is not identified. The CDR3 sequence is 16 residues long. From germline, CDR1 is MRHNA and CDR2 SNTAGT. With 2 bases removed from V and 4 bases from J, the gap between germline ends came to 14 bases. The chain joins TRBV6-4 to TRBJ1-4; a weak D match, TRBD1 (5 bases). This clonotype originated in an adult with an advanced solid tumor such as melanoma, head and neck, liver or kidney cancer. The sample was CD4+ or CD8+ T cells sorted from blood, taken in a trial of the OX40 agonist ivuxolimab. This chain's CDR3 is CASSDPWGRFNEKLFF. As DNA, the CDR3 is TGTGCCAGCAGTGACCCGTGGGGGAGATTTAATGAAAAACTGTTTTTT.